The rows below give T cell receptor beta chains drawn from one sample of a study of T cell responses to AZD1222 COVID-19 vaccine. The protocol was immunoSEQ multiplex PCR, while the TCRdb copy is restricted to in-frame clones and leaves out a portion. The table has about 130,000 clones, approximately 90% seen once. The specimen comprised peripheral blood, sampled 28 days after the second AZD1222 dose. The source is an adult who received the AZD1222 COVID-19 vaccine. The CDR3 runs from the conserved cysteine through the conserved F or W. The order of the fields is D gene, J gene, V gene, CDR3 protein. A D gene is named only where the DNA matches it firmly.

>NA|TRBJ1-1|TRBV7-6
CASSFTGSLNTEAFF
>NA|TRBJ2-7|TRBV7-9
CASSLDSSYEQYF
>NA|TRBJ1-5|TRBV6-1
CASSDRDKQPQHF
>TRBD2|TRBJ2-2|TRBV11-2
CASSLEPSGRGELFF
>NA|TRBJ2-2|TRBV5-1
CASSQALIPGELFF
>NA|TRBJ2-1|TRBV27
CASSADKDGNEQFF
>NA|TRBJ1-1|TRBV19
CAREGGDSDTGYTEAFF
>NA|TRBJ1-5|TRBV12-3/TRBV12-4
CASSLGPNQPQHF
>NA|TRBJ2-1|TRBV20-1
CSATEENPYNEQFF
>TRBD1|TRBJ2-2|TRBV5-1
CASSLIGQGANTGELFF
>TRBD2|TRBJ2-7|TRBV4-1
CASSRTSGSGEQYF
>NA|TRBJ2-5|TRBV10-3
CAIAIGSGEETQYF
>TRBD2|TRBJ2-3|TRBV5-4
CASSPQLAGVSDTQYF
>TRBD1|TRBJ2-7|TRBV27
CASSPLWDRGRRQYF
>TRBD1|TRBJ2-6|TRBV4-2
CASSHEGQGSGANVLTF
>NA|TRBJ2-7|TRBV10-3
CAISVDTYYEQYF
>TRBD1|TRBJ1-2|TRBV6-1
CASSEQGALNYGYTF
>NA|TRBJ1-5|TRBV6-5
CASRGQLNQPQHF
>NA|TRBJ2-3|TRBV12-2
CASRLRMVWTDTQYF
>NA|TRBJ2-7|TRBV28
CASSTGSYEQYF
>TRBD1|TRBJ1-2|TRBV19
CASNLNRGFEGYTF
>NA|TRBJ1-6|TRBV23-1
CASSHPPTRDSPLHF
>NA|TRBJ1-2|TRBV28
CASILTPGLSGYTF
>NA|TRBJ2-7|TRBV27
CASRKGGVYEQYF
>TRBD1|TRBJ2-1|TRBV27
CASSFFQGANEQFF
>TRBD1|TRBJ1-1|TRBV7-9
CASSTWTGEGTEAFF
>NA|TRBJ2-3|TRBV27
CASSSSGPVDTQYF
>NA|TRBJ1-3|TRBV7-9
CASSLSRASGNTIYF
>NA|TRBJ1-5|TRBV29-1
CSVGGGNQPQHF
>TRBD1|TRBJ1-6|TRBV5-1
CASSLEGQPSPLHF
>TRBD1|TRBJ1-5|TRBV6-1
CASSARTGSVSNQPQHF
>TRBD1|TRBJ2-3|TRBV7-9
CASSYRGLTDTQYF
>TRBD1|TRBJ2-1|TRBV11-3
CASSHRGRDNEQFF
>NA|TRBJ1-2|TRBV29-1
CSVESGEGYGYTF
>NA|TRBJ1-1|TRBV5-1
CASSLPNSPNTEAFF
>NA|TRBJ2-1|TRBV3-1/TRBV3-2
CASSQGRRSEQFF
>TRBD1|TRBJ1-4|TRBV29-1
CSVGPRDRDEKLFF
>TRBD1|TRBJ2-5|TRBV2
CASLRQGARETQYF
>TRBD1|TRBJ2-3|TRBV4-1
CASSQGQGGGYTQYF
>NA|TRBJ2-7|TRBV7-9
CASSSNGGPYEQYF
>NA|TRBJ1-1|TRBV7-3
CASSLGRNTEAFF
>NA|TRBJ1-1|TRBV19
CASIPFRGGNTEAFF
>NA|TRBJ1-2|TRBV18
CASSHTVGANYGYTF
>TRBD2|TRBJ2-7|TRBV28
CASSWSGSDEQYF
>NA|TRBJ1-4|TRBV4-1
CASSQMGTIYEKLFF
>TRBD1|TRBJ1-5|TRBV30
CAWSSLGQGAGQPQHF
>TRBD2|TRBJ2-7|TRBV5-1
CASSSLAGGSYEQYF
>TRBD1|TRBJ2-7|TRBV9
CASSAKTGGSEQYF
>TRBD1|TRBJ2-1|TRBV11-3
CASSRRQGSAYNEQFF
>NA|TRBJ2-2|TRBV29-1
CSVNSGGKTRTGELFF
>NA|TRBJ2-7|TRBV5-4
CASSQTTSYEQYF
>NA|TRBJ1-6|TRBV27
CASSLGGGYDSPLHF